The 17 T cell receptor beta chains in this list originate from one sample, sequenced in a study of T-cell memory formation after mild COVID-19. TCRdb itself ran the 5' RACE reads through MiXCR, one entry per CDR3 protein. Of fewer than 400,000 distinct CDR3 sequences in the sample, around a sixth were seen once. The specimen was PBMCs or a T cell subset sorted from them (not recorded which). These receptors all come from a man in his late teens or twenties who had mild COVID-19 (a few samples of this study predate the infection). Cell type and time point are not known.

This clonotype was picked up a small number of times. The rearrangement uses TRBV6-2 or TRBV6-3 and TRBJ1-1; no clear D. Germline lookup yields CDR1 MNHEY and CDR2 SVGEGT. The germline V and J ends were trimmed by 7 bases and 0 bases, with 3 bases remaining between them. CDR3 length equals 11 residues. For the CDR3, the DNA is TGTGCCAGCATTATGAACACTGAAGCTTTCTTT. Encoded protein: CASIMNTEAFF.

V is TRBV7-9 and J is TRBJ2-1, with D tentatively TRBD1 or TRBD2 (5 bases each). CDR1 and CDR2 from the germline V gene are SEHNR and FQNEAQ (reference sequence). V was shortened by 5 bases and J by 1 base, with 12 bases between the two germline ends. The CDR3 totals 15 residues. Here the CDR3 reads CASSPGWGSYNEQFF. Written as DNA, the CDR3 is TGTGCCAGCAGCCCCGGCTGGGGGTCCTACAATGAGCAGTTCTTC. The full variable domain, rest sourced from reference TRBV7-9 and TRBJ2-1, is DTGVSQNPRHKITKRGQNVTFRCDPISEHNRLYWYRQTLGQGPEFLTYFQNEAQLEKSRLLSDRFSAERPKGSFSTLEIQRTEQGDSAMYLCASSPGWGSYNEQFFGPGTRLTVL.

The chain joins TRBV5-5 to TRBJ2-3; D unclear. This CDR3 comprises 13 residues. Trimming removed 3 bases at V and 2 bases at J, with 7 bases between. Germline assignment: CDR1 SGHKS and CDR2 YYEKEE (reference sequence). CDR3 in amino acids: CASSWVATDTQYF. In DNA form, the CDR3 reads TGTGCCAGCAGCTGGGTGGCCACAGATACGCAGTATTTT.

This chain uses TRBV6-6 with TRBJ1-1; weak D call: TRBD1 (6 bases). Trimming pared 2 bases from V and 2 bases from J, leaving 9 bases between. The CDR3 contains 14 residues. CDR1 is MNHNY and CDR2 is SVGAGI in the germline V gene (reference sequence). CDR3 sequence reads: CASSYAGVNTEAFF. The CDR3 DNA follows: TGTGCCAGCAGTTACGCAGGGGTCAACACTGAAGCTTTCTTT.

There are a few counts of this clonotype. The chain uses TRBV4-3 and TRBJ1-5; 8 nucleotides match TRBD1. Germline loops: CDR1 LGHNA, CDR2 YSLEER. The V segment lost 0 bases and the J segment 1 base; nucleotides outside the gene matches: 2. CDR3 size: 16 residues. This CDR3 reads CASSQDRGLSNQPQHF. The CDR3 bases are TGCGCCAGCAGCCAAGACAGGGGGCTGAGCAATCAGCCCCAGCATTTT.

V and J are TRBV20-1 and TRBJ1-5; D not certain. Germline CDR1 DFQATT, CDR2 SNEGSKA (reference sequence). The CDR3 spans 17 residues. V was trimmed by 6 bases and J by 0 bases, leaving 21 bases between them. CDR3 sequence (DNA): TGCAGTGCCCGCGTCGGTTGGGCGGGTGATAGCAATCAGCCCCAGCATTTT. It is translated as CSARVGWAGDSNQPQHF.

This clonotype was recorded a few times. The gene calls are TRBV11-2 and TRBJ2-2, with 10 positions matching TRBD2. V lost 1 base and J lost 7; bases outside the gene matches: 9. The CDR3 covers 17 residues. In germline, CDR1 is SGHAT, CDR2 FQNNGV. CDR3 residues: CASSLASGGVRIGELFF. CDR3 nucleotide sequence: TGTGCCAGCAGCTTAGCGAGCGGGGGGGTTCGAATCGGGGAGCTGTTTTTT. The entire variable domain, with the rest obtained from reference TRBV11-2 and TRBJ2-2, is as follows: EAGVAQSPRYKIIEKRQSVAFWCNPISGHATLYWYQQILGQGPKLLIQFQNNGVVDDSQLPKDRFSAERLKGVDSTLKIQPAKLEDSAVYLCASSLASGGVRIGELFFGEGSRLTVL.

This clonotype was seen a handful of times. The chain joins TRBV5-5 to TRBJ1-1, with D hard to call. The V and J ends lost 5 bases and 1 base respectively, with 9 bases between them. This CDR3 comprises 13 residues. Germline lookup yields CDR1 SGHKS and CDR2 YYEKEE (reference sequence). CDR3 coding DNA: TGTGCCAGCAGTCACTTACCGAACACTGAAGCTTTCTTT. Translating it yields CASSHLPNTEAFF.

The chain has TRBV24-1 and TRBJ2-1; 8 positions agree with TRBD1. CDR3 size: 14 residues. V lost 12 bases to trimming and J lost 4 bases; unmatched junction nucleotides: 10. CDR1 is KGHDR and CDR2 is SFDVKD in the germline V gene. The CDR3 region has the DNA TGTGCCGCCTCAAGACGACAGGGGTACAATGAGCAGTTCTTC. Its protein is CAASRRQGYNEQFF.

This chain uses TRBV7-8 with TRBJ2-5, with D unclear. Germline CDR1 reads SGHVS; CDR2 reads FQNEAQ. The V end lost 7 bases, the J end lost 4 bases, and 19 bases lay between the germline ends. The CDR3 extends over 15 amino acids. CDR3 residues: CASTRGRAPGETQYF. CDR3 DNA sequence: TGTGCCAGCACCAGAGGAAGGGCGCCTGGAGAGACCCAGTACTTC.

This clonotype has a handful of counts. The V gene is TRBV25-1, the J gene TRBJ1-3; TRBD1 is a possible D gene (6 bases). Germline values: CDR1 MGHDK, CDR2 SYGVNS. V lost 3 bases and J 0 bases, leaving 15 bases between the germline ends. The CDR3 covers 17 residues. This CDR3 reads CASSELGGESSGNTIYF. The CDR3, as DNA: TGTGCCAGCAGTGAGCTAGGGGGGGAATCCTCTGGAAACACCATATATTTT.

The sample holds a few counts of this clonotype. The genes are TRBV19 and TRBJ2-3, with 12 bases matching TRBD2. The ends lost 4 bases at V and 1 base at J; junction bases unmatched: 3. Germline V gene lookup returns CDR1 LNHDA and CDR2 SQIVND (reference sequence). CDR3 size: 16 residues. CDR3 loop: CASSRRLAGGTDTQYF. The DNA for the CDR3 is TGTGCCAGTAGTAGGAGACTAGCGGGGGGCACAGATACGCAGTATTTT.

This clonotype has more than one count but fewer than ten. The rearrangement links TRBV23-1 to TRBJ1-3; D may be TRBD1 (5 bases). TRBV23-1 is noted as an ORF with a role that remains uncertain. Trimming cost V 2 bases and J 0 bases, with 8 bases left between them. The CDR3 covers 15 residues. As DNA, the CDR3 is TGCGCCAGCAGTCAACCCGACAGCTCTGGAAACACCATATATTTT. Translation: CASSQPDSSGNTIYF.

This clonotype occurred a few times. This chain uses TRBV18 with TRBJ2-1; a weak D match, TRBD2 (6 bases). The V gene lost 3 bases and the J gene lost 7 bases, with 22 bases spanning the gap. This CDR3 region has 17 residues. CDR1 is KGHSH and CDR2 is LQKENI in the germline V gene. In DNA form, the CDR3 reads TGTGCCAGCTCACCGGGACTTCTCATAGGTGGGGTGAATGAGCAGTTCTTC. This translates into CASSPGLLIGGVNEQFF.

This clonotype was found a few times. This chain joins TRBV2 and TRBJ2-1; 10 positions match TRBD1. The germline gives CDR1 SNHLY, CDR2 FYNNEI. The CDR3 length is 17 residues. The V segment lost 4 bases and the J segment 1 base; nucleotides outside the gene matches: 7. CDR3 loop: CASSAGQGRGSYNEQFF. DNA of the CDR3: TGTGCCAGCAGTGCGGGACAGGGGAGGGGGTCCTACAATGAGCAGTTCTTC.

This clonotype has a count of ten or more. The chain uses TRBV5-1 and TRBJ1-4; no definite D call. Germline lookup yields CDR1 SGHRS and CDR2 YFSETQ. The V end lost 5 bases, the J end lost 0 bases, and 20 bases lay between the germline ends. This CDR3 has 18 amino acids. The CDR3 DNA reads TGCGCCAGCAGTGATGCTCTGCGAACTATTGCAACTAATGAAAAACTGTTTTTT. Translation gives CASSDALRTIATNEKLFF.

The V and J genes are TRBV5-6 and TRBJ2-1, with 7 bases that match TRBD1. The CDR3 is 12 residues long. V shed 3 bases and J 11 bases; nucleotides not matched to a gene: 5. CDR1 is SGHDT, CDR2 YYEEEE, per germline. The CDR3 DNA reads as TGTGCCAGCAGCTCCTGGACAGGTCAGCAGTTCTTC. Its translation: CASSSWTGQQFF. Using reference TRBV5-6 and TRBJ2-1 for the parts outside the CDR3, the full variable domain is DAGVTQSPTHLIKTRGQQVTLRCSPKSGHDTVSWYQQALGQGPQFIFQYYEEEERQRGNFPDRFSGHQFPNYSSELNVNALLLGDSALYLCASSSWTGQQFFGPGTRLTVL.